This T cell receptor beta chain was captured in a study of control samples from healthy donors and cancer patients (dated by TCRdb to about 2020). At the junction V is shortened by 3 bases and J by 1 base, with 13 bases in between. CDR1 DFQATT and CDR2 SNEGSKA are derived from the germline V gene (reference sequence). Taken from cysteine to phenylalanine, the CDR3 has 15 residues. Here the CDR3 DNA is all that survives: 45 bases in frame from base 1. The library came from the immunoSEQ multiplex PCR assay. TCRdb obtained this table from immuneACCESS and retained in-frame rearrangements with V and J assigned. These tables miss some clones; where compared with another copy, unresolved V genes account for less than half of the shortfall, and the remainder is unexplained. A total of 100,000 to 150,000 clones appear in this sample, 90% of them only once. Almost 2.5% of the sample comes from the top ten.

For this clone: Its antigen remains unidentified. The sample holds no much larger clone one base away, and base qualities are not on file.

This sequence uses TRBV20-1 and TRBJ1-5; no D gene call is confident. Material for sequencing was blood. The receptor was isolated from a man between 18 and 29 years old in good health. CDR3 sequence: CSASHSSGSNQPQHF. The DNA sequence is given as TGCAGTGCTAGTCATTCGAGCGGGAGCAATCAGCCCCAGCATTTT.